The clone carrying this T cell receptor (beta chain) was counted at least ten times. Preparation of the TCRbeta library used unique molecular identifiers. Using its own MiXCR run on the PCR reads, TCRdb lists one record per CDR3 protein. This table has fewer than 1 million distinct CDR3 sequences, less than 20% appearing once. The data stem from a study of T-cell reconstitution after alpha-beta-depleted transplantation in children. This CDR3 has 14 residues. The germline gives CDR1 KGHDR, CDR2 SFDVKD. V was trimmed by 5 bases and J by 3 bases, leaving 9 bases between them. The TCR originated in a male patient aged 10 to 17 who had a stem cell transplant for acute lymphoblastic leukemia, so the T cells may come from the graft donor. The chain is built from TRBV24-1 and TRBJ2-2; perhaps D is TRBD1 or TRBD2 (6 bases each). The sample in question was PBMCs, mostly from graft donor cells, obtained 360 days after TCRalphabeta/CD19-depleted stem cell transplant. The CDR3 bases are TGTGCCACCAGTGCGGGGGCGCACACCGGGGAGCTGTTTTTT. Translation gives CATSAGAHTGELFF.